One sample yielded the 26 T cell receptor beta chains listed below, sequenced in a study of OX40 agonist ivuxolimab in advanced cancers. The data were produced by immunoSEQ multiplex PCR, yet TCRdb's version contains in-frame clones alone and is incomplete. The table has approximately 70,000 clones, approximately 88% seen once. The sequencing used CD4+ or CD8+ T cells sorted from blood, collected in a trial of the OX40 agonist ivuxolimab. All receptors come from an adult with an advanced solid tumor such as melanoma, head and neck, liver or kidney cancer.

In this sample, this clone turned up a few times. The chain links TRBV5-1 to TRBJ1-5; D unresolved. The V end was cut by 4 bases, the J end by 2 bases, with 10 bases between. The germline gives CDR1 SGHRS, CDR2 YFSETQ. This CDR3 is 14 amino acids long. The CDR3, as DNA: TGCGCCAGCAGCCCAGACTGGGGCAATCAGCCCCAGCATTTT. Its translation: CASSPDWGNQPQHF.

This rearrangement joins TRBV28 to TRBJ1-4, with D maybe TRBD1 (5 bases). The CDR3 is made up of 13 amino acids. Per the germline V gene, CDR1 is MDHEN and CDR2 is SYDVKM. V lost 10 bases and J lost 6, with 15 bases in between. The CDR3 protein is CATSKGDDEKLFF. The CDR3 coding sequence is TGTGCCACTTCTAAAGGGGACGATGAAAAACTGTTTTTT.

The CDR3 protein is CASSLVSGMNTEAFF. The CDR3 nucleotides are TGTGCCAGCAGCTTGGTGTCTGGGATGAACACTGAAGCTTTCTTT. The rearrangement links TRBV5-6 to TRBJ1-1; D is uncertain. CDR3 length: 15 amino acids. Germline V lookup: CDR1 SGHDT, CDR2 YYEEEE. The V end lost 0 bases, the J end lost 0 bases, and 9 bases lay between the germline ends.

V is TRBV7-3 and J is TRBJ2-3; D possibly corresponds to TRBD2 (5 bases). Germline-derived CDR1 and CDR2 are SGHTA and FQGTGA. CDR3 length equals 14 residues. The V end was cut by 4 bases, the J end by 5 bases, with 13 bases between. CDR3 loop: CASSYLGVGDTQYF. CDR3 nucleotide sequence: TGTGCCAGCAGCTATCTCGGGGTGGGAGATACGCAGTATTTT.

DNA of the CDR3: TGTGCCAGCAGTATAACAGGGGGTAATGGCTACACCTTC. Residues: CASSITGGNGYTF. This sequence joins TRBV28 and TRBJ1-2; 8 positions agree with TRBD1. The V segment lost 5 bases and the J segment 6 bases; nucleotides outside the gene matches: 5. Germline V gene lookup returns CDR1 MDHEN and CDR2 SYDVKM. The CDR3 contains 13 residues.

V is TRBV19 and J is TRBJ1-4; D is perhaps TRBD1 (5 bases). The CDR3 has 15 amino acids. Trimming took off 7 bases at V and 7 bases at J, with 19 bases between the two ends. CDR1 LNHDA and CDR2 SQIVND come from the germline V gene (reference sequence). Here the CDR3 reads CASIRQGKGIEKLFF. The DNA for the CDR3 is TGTGCCAGTATCAGGCAGGGAAAAGGAATTGAAAAACTGTTTTTT.

This clone came up a few times. This rearrangement joins TRBV7-2 to TRBJ2-5; a possible D gene is TRBD1 (6 bases). The germline V gene has CDR1 SGHTA and CDR2 FQGNSA. The CDR3 contains 14 residues. Trimming cost V 5 bases and J 3 bases, with 13 bases left between them. This CDR3 is CASSRWTAKETQYF. The CDR3 DNA follows: TGTGCCAGCAGCCGCTGGACAGCGAAAGAGACCCAGTACTTC.

This chain joins TRBV2 and TRBJ2-5; a possible D gene is TRBD1 (5 bases). Between the trimmed V and J ends, which lost 2 bases and 5 bases, there was a span of 9 bases. Per germline, CDR1 SNHLY and CDR2 FYNNEI. The CDR3 is 13 residues long. CDR3 nucleotide sequence: TGTGCCAGCAGTGAATCAGGGCGGGAGACCCAGTACTTC. Protein product: CASSESGRETQYF.

In this sample, this clone turned up a few times. The chain combines TRBV10-3 with TRBJ2-1, with 9 bases identical to TRBD1. With 1 base clipped from V and 6 bases from J, the junction kept 13 bases outside the gene matches. The CDR3 covers 18 residues. The germline CDR1 and CDR2 sequences are ENHRY and SYGVKD. The CDR3 region has the DNA TGTGCCATCAGTGAGTACCGGGACAGGGACGACTCAGGCAATGAGCAGTTCTTC. Translated, it gives CAISEYRDRDDSGNEQFF.

The chain links TRBV5-1 to TRBJ1-2; 8 bases are shared with TRBD1. Unmatched junction bases numbered 5, after V lost 0 bases and J lost 4 bases. Per the germline V gene, CDR1 is SGHRS and CDR2 is YFSETQ. There are 15 residues in the CDR3. CDR3 nucleotides: TGCGCCAGCAGCTTGGGACAGGGGATTTCCTATGGCTACACCTTC. Amino acid sequence: CASSLGQGISYGYTF.

The chain is built from TRBV18 and TRBJ2-5, with D perhaps being TRBD1 or TRBD2 (5 bases each). The V end was cut by 3 bases, the J end by 1 base, with 6 bases between. This CDR3 has 13 amino acids. Germline assignment: CDR1 KGHSH and CDR2 LQKENI. The CDR3 bases are TGTGCCAGCTCACCGGGGACCCAAGAGACCCAGTACTTC. Translating it yields CASSPGTQETQYF.

The DNA for the CDR3 is TGTGCCAGCACCCAGAGGGGGGGAGGGTACGGCTACACCTTC. Translating gives CASTQRGGGYGYTF. The V call is TRBV28, the J call TRBJ1-2; TRBD1 might be the D (6 bases). CDR3 length equals 14 residues. Germline assignment: CDR1 MDHEN and CDR2 SYDVKM. Between the trimmed V and J ends, which lost 7 bases and 8 bases, there was a span of 20 bases.

The chain joins TRBV6-6 to TRBJ1-4; tentative D call: TRBD1 (5 bases). V lost 0 bases to trimming and J lost 5 bases, with 7 bases between them. CDR3 length: 14 residues. Germline V gene data show CDR1 as MNHNY and CDR2 as SVGAGI (reference sequence). CDR3 in DNA: TGTGCCAGCAGTTACTCGAGACAGAATGAAAAACTGTTTTTT. Protein: CASSYSRQNEKLFF.

This rearrangement joins TRBV4-2 to TRBJ2-7, with unresolved D. Germline V lookup: CDR1 LGHNA, CDR2 YNFKEQ. This CDR3 has 16 amino acids. V was cut by 2 bases and J by 1 base, with 15 bases left in between. The CDR3 sequence is CASSQLAHRESYEQYF. In DNA, the CDR3 is TGTGCCAGCAGCCAACTTGCACACCGCGAATCCTACGAGCAGTACTTC.

The chain links TRBV6-1 to TRBJ2-7; D might be TRBD1 (8 bases). CDR3 size: 14 residues. Germline CDR1 and CDR2: MNHNS and SASEGT. V was cut by 6 bases and J by 2 bases, with 14 bases left in between. The CDR3 DNA reads TGTGCCAGCAGGAACAGGGGGGGTCCCTACGAGCAGTACTTC. Protein product: CASRNRGGPYEQYF.

The V call is TRBV5-1, the J call TRBJ1-1; possible D gene TRBD1, 5 bases. This CDR3 is 17 amino acids long. Trimming removed 4 bases at V and 1 base at J, with 20 bases between. Per germline, CDR1 SGHRS and CDR2 YFSETQ. The CDR3 here is CASSPKRRGDPNTEAFF. In nucleotides, the CDR3 is TGCGCCAGCAGCCCCAAGCGGCGGGGGGATCCGAACACTGAAGCTTTCTTT.

The chain joins TRBV9 to TRBJ2-3; D is ambiguous. Germline CDR1 reads SGDLS; CDR2 reads YYNGEE. The CDR3 contains 15 residues. Trimming removed 2 bases at V and 4 bases at J, with 14 bases between. The CDR3 is CASSVTDFGSDTQYF. The CDR3 nucleotides read TGTGCCAGCAGCGTCACCGATTTTGGTTCAGATACGCAGTATTTT.

The chain has TRBV28 and TRBJ2-5; no clear D. Trimming took off 5 bases at V and 4 bases at J, with 17 bases between the two ends. The germline V gene has CDR1 MDHEN and CDR2 SYDVKM. This CDR3 comprises 15 residues. The CDR3 region is CASSRSIGKVETQYF. CDR3 nucleotides: TGTGCCAGCAGTCGTTCCATTGGGAAGGTAGAGACCCAGTACTTC.

The chain links TRBV7-9 to TRBJ1-1; D gene ambiguous. V shed 4 bases and J shed 1 base, with 1 base lying between them. Germline V gene data show CDR1 as SEHNR and CDR2 as FQNEAQ (reference sequence). The CDR3 consists of 11 residues. The CDR3 DNA reads as TGTGCCAGCAGCTGGAACACTGAAGCTTTCTTT. Encoded protein: CASSWNTEAFF.

The rearrangement links TRBV4-2 to TRBJ2-4; 12 nucleotides line up with TRBD2. The ends lost 0 bases at V and 0 bases at J; junction bases unmatched: 9. The CDR3 extends over 20 amino acids. CDR1 and CDR2 from the germline V gene are LGHNA and YNFKEQ. The DNA for the CDR3 is TGTGCCAGCAGCCAAGATCCCGGGACTAGCGGGTATCTAGCCAAAAACATTCAGTACTTC. The encoded protein is CASSQDPGTSGYLAKNIQYF.

The genes are TRBV20-1 and TRBJ2-5; D is possibly TRBD1 (5 bases). CDR1 is DFQATT, CDR2 SNEGSKA, per germline (reference sequence). CDR3 length equals 11 residues. Between the trimmed V and J ends, which lost 4 bases and 5 bases, there was a span of 8 bases. As DNA, the CDR3 is TGCAGTGCTAAGGGGTCGGAGACCCAGTACTTC. Its translation is CSAKGSETQYF.

The chain couples TRBV11-2 to TRBJ1-1; a weak D match, TRBD1 (6 bases). Germline V gene data show CDR1 as SGHAT and CDR2 as FQNNGV. Trimming pared 5 bases from V and 1 base from J, leaving 20 bases between. CDR3 size: 17 residues. This CDR3 reads CASSPNGGADGNTEAFF. The CDR3 coding sequence is TGTGCCAGCAGCCCAAACGGGGGGGCAGACGGGAACACTGAAGCTTTCTTT. The variable domain in full, with the rest retrieved from reference TRBV11-2 and TRBJ1-1, is EAGVAQSPRYKIIEKRQSVAFWCNPISGHATLYWYQQILGQGPKLLIQFQNNGVVDDSQLPKDRFSAERLKGVDSTLKIQPAKLEDSAVYLCASSPNGGADGNTEAFFGQGTRLTVV.

CDR3 amino acids: CAISDGKYEQYF. CDR3 nucleotides: TGTGCCATCAGTGATGGCAAGTACGAGCAGTACTTC. The chain carries TRBV10-3 and TRBJ2-7, with D unresolved. The V gene's germline CDR1 is ENHRY and CDR2 SYGVKD. The CDR3 sequence is 12 residues long. V was trimmed by 3 bases and J by 4 bases, leaving 7 bases between them.

The J gene is TRBJ2-3, the V gene TRBV7-3, with a weak D call TRBD2 (5 bases). V lost 8 bases to trimming and J lost 1 base, with 13 bases between them. From germline, CDR1 is SGHTA and CDR2 FQGTGA. This CDR3 has 14 residues. CDR3 sequence: CASAGGFRTDTQYF. DNA for the CDR3: TGTGCCAGCGCGGGTGGGTTCCGCACAGATACGCAGTATTTT.

The gene calls are TRBV7-8 and TRBJ1-1, with D hard to call. Trimming shortened V by 5 bases and J by 5 bases, and 6 bases separated the two germline ends. The CDR3 runs to 11 residues. The germline V gene encodes CDR1 SGHVS and CDR2 FQNEAQ. The CDR3 coding sequence is TGTGCCAGCAGCCTTACTACTGAAGCTTTCTTT. This sequence encodes CASSLTTEAFF.

The chain is built from TRBV9 and TRBJ2-7; 7 nucleotides agree with TRBD2. With V trimmed by 0 bases and J by 2 bases, 5 bases remained unmatched. CDR1 is SGDLS and CDR2 is YYNGEE in the germline V gene. This CDR3 has 15 amino acids. In DNA, the CDR3 is TGTGCCAGCAGCGTAGGGGCTAGCGGAACCTACGAGCAGTACTTC. It specifies CASSVGASGTYEQYF.